The clone carrying this T cell receptor beta chain was observed many times. Its antigen is currently unknown. Trimming removed 6 bases at V and 0 bases at J, with 11 bases between. The length of the CDR3 is 14 residues. Germline CDR1 is SGHTA and CDR2 is FQGNSA. This record comes from a study of T cells after yellow fever vaccination. Study-level findings and limits: A small proportion of clonotypes was detected in both the CD4 and CD8 compartments. Researchers cautioned that FACS-sorted repertoires could harbor abundant clonotypes contaminating from the bulk population. The secondary response was weaker but peaked faster, day 5 versus 15.

From the 5' RACE reads, TCRdb called clonotypes with MiXCR, one entry per CDR3 protein. The sample has approximately 240,000 distinct CDR3 sequences; about 3.5% are singletons. The sequencing used PBMCs, collected 15 days after the yellow fever booster vaccination. The chain couples TRBV7-2 to TRBJ1-1; D is ambiguous. The sequence came from a young man who received the YFV17D yellow fever vaccine. The CDR3 DNA is TGTGCCAGCAGGCAACATAGAATGAACACTGAAGCTTTCTTT. This gives the protein CASRQHRMNTEAFF.